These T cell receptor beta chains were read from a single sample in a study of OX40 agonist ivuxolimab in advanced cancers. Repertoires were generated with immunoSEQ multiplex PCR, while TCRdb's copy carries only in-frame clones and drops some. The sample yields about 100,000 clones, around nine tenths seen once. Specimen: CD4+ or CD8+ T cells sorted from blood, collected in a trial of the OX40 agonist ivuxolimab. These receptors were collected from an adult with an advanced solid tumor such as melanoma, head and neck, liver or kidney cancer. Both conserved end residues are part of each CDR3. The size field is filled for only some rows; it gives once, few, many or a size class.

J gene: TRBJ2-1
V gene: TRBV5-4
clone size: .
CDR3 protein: CASSKGPAEQFF

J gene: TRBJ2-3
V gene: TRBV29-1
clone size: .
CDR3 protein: CSVPLAGSDTQYF

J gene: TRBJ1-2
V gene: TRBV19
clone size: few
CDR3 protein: CASSSPGQGDYGYTF

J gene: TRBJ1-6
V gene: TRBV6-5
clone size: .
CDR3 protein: CASSSQPYNSPLHF

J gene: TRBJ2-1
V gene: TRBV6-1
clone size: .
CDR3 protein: CASSDPGLAGVNEQFF

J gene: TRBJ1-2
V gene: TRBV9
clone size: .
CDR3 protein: CASSTTGGSYGYTF

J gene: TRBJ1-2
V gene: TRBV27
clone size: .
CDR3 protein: CASSPLRGATYGYTF

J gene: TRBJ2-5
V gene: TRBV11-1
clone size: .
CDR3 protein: CASSPRETQYF

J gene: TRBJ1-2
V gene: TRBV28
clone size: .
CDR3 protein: CASSSLGLDNTF

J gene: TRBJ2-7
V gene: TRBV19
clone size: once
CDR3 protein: CASSTSRDRGPVAYEQYF